This TCR beta chain emerged from a study of T cell responses to AZD1222 COVID-19 vaccine. Study-wide results and caveats: In all cases, repertoires were sampled only after the peak T cell response.

Generated by immunoSEQ multiplex PCR, the TCRdb table keeps only in-frame clones and is missing some. The sample has around 100,000 clones, approximately 90% seen once; the top ten hold roughly 2%. Comments on this clone: The antigen is not known.

Germline lookup yields CDR1 SGHDT and CDR2 YYEEEE. Trimming removed 3 bases from V and 0 bases from J, with 10 bases in between. This CDR3 comprises 15 residues. The sample was peripheral blood, taken on day 0 of AZD1222 vaccination. The chain joins TRBV5-6 to TRBJ1-3; D gene unclear. The source is an adult in good health. The DNA for the CDR3 is TGTGCCAGCAGCTCGGAATACCGCTCTGGAAACACCATATATTTT. Amino acids: CASSSEYRSGNTIYF.